This T cell receptor beta chain emerged from a study of PD-L1 blockade in urothelial cancer. Study at large: In the mid-2010s, patients got going on atezolizumab, taking 1,200 mg intravenously every 3 weeks. Blood-derived samples held a median roughly 150,000 T cells.

Documented time point: peripheral blood 6 weeks after treatment start. Patient sample counts ranged from 1 to 8, pretreatment and on-treatment. This clone showed up just once. Spiking each PCR with synthetic TCR analog templates was performed. The protocol was immunoSEQ multiplex PCR, while the TCRdb copy is restricted to in-frame clones and leaves out a portion. The sample contains 35,000 to 45,000 clones, about four fifths of which appear only once. Germline CDR1 MNHNS, CDR2 SASEGT. This CDR3 has 15 amino acids. V lost 2 bases and J 0 bases, leaving 8 bases between the germline ends. The source was PBMCs, collected around atezolizumab (anti-PD-L1) treatment. The clonotype originates from a man aged 55 to 70 with urothelial cancer. This rearrangement joins TRBV6-1 to TRBJ2-1; D call uncertain. The CDR3 region is CASSESDNSYNEQFF. The CDR3, as DNA: TGTGCCAGCAGTGAATCAGACAACTCCTACAATGAGCAGTTCTTC.